This T cell receptor (beta chain) appears in the sequencing data of a study of OX40 agonist ivuxolimab in advanced cancers. Study-wide context: Patients treated during dose escalation were battling hepatocellular carcinoma, melanoma, renal cell or head and neck cancer. Partial responses were observed in three patients, of whom one had hepatocellular carcinoma and two had cutaneous melanoma.

CDR1 MNHEY and CDR2 SMNVEV come from the germline V gene (reference sequence). This CDR3 is built from 14 residues. With 6 bases removed from V and 4 bases from J, the gap between germline ends came to 15 bases. Generated by immunoSEQ multiplex PCR, the TCRdb table keeps only in-frame clones and is missing some. The profile shows 75,000 to 100,000 clones, under 95% of them singletons. The clonotype comes from an adult with an advanced solid tumor such as melanoma, head and neck, liver or kidney cancer. The chain recombines TRBV27 with TRBJ1-1; the D gene is possibly TRBD1 (5 bases). Source: CD4+ or CD8+ T cells sorted from blood, taken in a trial of the OX40 agonist ivuxolimab. CDR3 DNA sequence: TGTGCCAGCAGGCCTCAGGGAGCCAGCACTGAAGCTTTCTTT. It yields the protein CASRPQGASTEAFF.